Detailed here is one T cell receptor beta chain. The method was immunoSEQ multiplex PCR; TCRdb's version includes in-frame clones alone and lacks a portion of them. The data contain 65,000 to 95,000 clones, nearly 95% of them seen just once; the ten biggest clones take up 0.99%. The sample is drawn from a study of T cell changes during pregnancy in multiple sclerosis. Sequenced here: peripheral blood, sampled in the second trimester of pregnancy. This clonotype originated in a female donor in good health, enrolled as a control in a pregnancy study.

The DNA of the CDR3 is TGTGCCAGCATGCGTGGGGCGAGCTCCTACAATGAGCAGTTCTTC. This translates into CASMRGASSYNEQFF. This sequence joins TRBV25-1 and TRBJ2-1; tentatively, D is TRBD1 (5 bases). Germline CDR1 MGHDK, CDR2 SYGVNS. CDR3 length: 15 residues. Trimming pared 7 bases from V and 0 bases from J, leaving 13 bases between.